This T cell receptor (beta chain) was obtained from a study of synovial regulatory T cells in juvenile arthritis. Across the whole study: One patient received methotrexate plus infliximab; one lacked treatment information. General observations from the study: Synovial Tregs shared more CDR3 sequences with iaTregs than other blood Tregs. Compared with other blood Treg cells, inflammation-associated Treg cells had reduced TCR diversity.

Data came from immunoSEQ multiplex PCR; TCRdb stores just in-frame clones and leaves some out. There are about 10,000 clones in the sample, with 0.35% held by the top ten. Donors were 11 juvenile idiopathic arthritis patients with active disease. Germline lookup yields CDR1 LNHNV and CDR2 YYDKDF (reference sequence). The CDR3 extends over 12 amino acids. The nucleotide record is missing. Remarks on this clone: The target antigen is unknown.

This receptor was identified in a donor between 2 and 29 years old with juvenile idiopathic arthritis. The source material was Treg cells from blood. Subset meaning: remaining (HLA-DR-negative) circulating blood Treg cells. This chain joins TRBV15 and TRBJ1-2. The CDR3 reads CATSRDIYGYTF.